Each of the 9 T cell receptor beta chains below was sequenced from the same sample in a study of blood T cell repertoires in COVID-19. TCRdb keeps only in-frame clones here, not all; method: immunoSEQ multiplex PCR. This sample yields tens of thousands of clones, of which 75% to 90% are seen a single time; under 6% belongs to the top ten. Sequencing used peripheral blood. The receptors come from a man aged 60 to 69 with active COVID-19.

The rearrangement joins TRBV5-4 to TRBJ2-7; the match to TRBD1 covers 9 bases. Trimming took 4 bases from V and 0 from J; bases not matched to a gene: 2. CDR3 size: 14 residues. Germline V lookup: CDR1 SGHNT, CDR2 YYREEE (reference sequence). CDR3 in DNA: TGTGCCAGCAGCCTGGACAGGGGCTCCTACGAGCAGTACTTC. It yields the protein CASSLDRGSYEQYF.

J is TRBJ2-7 and V is TRBV12-3 or TRBV12-4; no definite D call. The CDR3 contains 13 residues. V was cut by 1 base and J by 3 bases, with 7 bases left in between. The CDR3 is CASSLGQYYEQYF. The CDR3 coding sequence is TGTGCCAGCAGTTTAGGCCAGTACTACGAGCAGTACTTC.

DNA for the CDR3: TGTGCCAGCAGTTACTCGATAAGCTCTCGATACGGCTACACCTTC. Its protein is CASSYSISSRYGYTF. This chain connects TRBV6-5 to TRBJ1-2; no definite D call. CDR1 MNHEY and CDR2 SVGAGI come from the germline V gene. This CDR3 region has 15 residues. V was cut by 0 bases and J by 8 bases, with 16 bases left in between.

The chain has TRBV11-3 and TRBJ2-2; TRBD2 is a possible D gene (5 bases). Trimming removed 1 base from V and 7 bases from J, with 10 bases in between. The CDR3 is made up of 14 amino acids. Germline V lookup: CDR1 SGHNT, CDR2 YENEEA. This chain's CDR3 is CASSLGAGNGELFF. The DNA for the CDR3 is TGTGCCAGCAGCTTAGGAGCCGGGAACGGGGAGCTGTTTTTT.

The genes are TRBV19 and TRBJ1-4; D is undetermined. Germline V gene sequence: CDR1 LNHDA, CDR2 SQIVND (reference sequence). There are 14 residues in the CDR3. The V gene lost 4 bases and the J gene lost 8 bases, with 14 bases spanning the gap. CDR3 DNA sequence: TGTGCCAGTAGTACCCGAGGAGGTAACGAAAAACTGTTTTTT. Protein sequence: CASSTRGGNEKLFF.

The J gene is TRBJ1-2, the V gene TRBV30; 8 bases fit TRBD1. Germline V gene data show CDR1 as GTSNPN and CDR2 as SVGIG (reference sequence). The CDR3 runs 23 residues. V lost 2 bases to trimming and J lost 1 base; unmatched junction nucleotides: 30. CDR3 bases: TGTGCCTGGAGTCGACTCACCCTTGGACAGGGACACCGTAACCAGAAAATTAACTATGGCTACACCTTC. Translation gives CAWSRLTLGQGHRNQKINYGYTF.

Only a few counts were recorded for this clone. The sample carries other DNA sequences with the same CDR3. V usage is TRBV15 and J usage is TRBJ2-7; tentatively, D is TRBD1 (6 bases). This CDR3 region has 16 residues. Germline lookup yields CDR1 LNHNV and CDR2 YYDKDF (reference sequence). Trimming removed 4 bases from V and 0 bases from J, with 16 bases in between. CDR3 sequence (DNA): TGTGCCACCAGCACCTTCCCGGACAGAAGCTCCTACGAGCAGTACTTC. Translation: CATSTFPDRSSYEQYF.

The chain joins TRBV7-8 to TRBJ1-5; D not certain. This CDR3 region has 16 residues. V shed 6 bases and J shed 4 bases, with 19 bases lying between them. The germline V gene has CDR1 SGHVS and CDR2 FQNEAQ. The CDR3 spells CASSHTRRGRNQPQHF. The CDR3 region has the DNA TGTGCCAGCAGTCACACCCGGCGAGGTAGGAATCAGCCCCAGCATTTT.

This chain connects TRBV4-1 to TRBJ2-5; D ambiguous. Germline V gives CDR1 MGHRA, CDR2 YSYEKL. V lost 1 base and J 5 bases, leaving 14 bases between the germline ends. The CDR3 length is 15 residues. The CDR3 region has the DNA TGCGCCAGCAGCCAAGTATTCGGGTCGAAGGAGACCCAGTACTTC. This codes for CASSQVFGSKETQYF.